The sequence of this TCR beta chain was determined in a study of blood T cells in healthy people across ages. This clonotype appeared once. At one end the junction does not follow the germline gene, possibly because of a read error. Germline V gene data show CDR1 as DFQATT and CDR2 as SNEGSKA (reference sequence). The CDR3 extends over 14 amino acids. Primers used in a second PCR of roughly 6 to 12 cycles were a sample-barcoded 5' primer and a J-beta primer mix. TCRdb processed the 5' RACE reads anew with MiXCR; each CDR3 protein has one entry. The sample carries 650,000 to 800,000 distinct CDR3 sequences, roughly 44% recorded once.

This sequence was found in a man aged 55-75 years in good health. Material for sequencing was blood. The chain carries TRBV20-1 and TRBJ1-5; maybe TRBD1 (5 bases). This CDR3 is CSARDFVGDQPQLF. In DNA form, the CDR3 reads TGCAGTGCTAGAGATTTCGTAGGGGATCAGCCCCAGCTTTTT.